This T cell receptor (beta chain) appears in the sequencing data of a study of T cell changes during pregnancy in multiple sclerosis. This CDR3 has 16 amino acids. Trimming cost V 4 bases and J 6 bases; bases outside gene matches: 7. CDR1 and CDR2 from the germline V gene are PRHDT and FYEKMQ (reference sequence). Generated by immunoSEQ multiplex PCR, the TCRdb table keeps only in-frame clones and is missing some. The sample includes some 70,000 clones, 90% to 95% of them seen just once. The sequenced sample was CD8+ T cells from peripheral blood mononuclear cells, obtained before pregnancy. The origin of this receptor is a female donor with multiple sclerosis, enrolled in a pregnancy study. V and J are TRBV13 and TRBJ2-3; 13 bases agree with TRBD2. The CDR3, as DNA: TGTGCCAGCAGCTGGACCGGGACTAGCGGGGTGGATACGCAGTATTTT. This translates into CASSWTGTSGVDTQYF.